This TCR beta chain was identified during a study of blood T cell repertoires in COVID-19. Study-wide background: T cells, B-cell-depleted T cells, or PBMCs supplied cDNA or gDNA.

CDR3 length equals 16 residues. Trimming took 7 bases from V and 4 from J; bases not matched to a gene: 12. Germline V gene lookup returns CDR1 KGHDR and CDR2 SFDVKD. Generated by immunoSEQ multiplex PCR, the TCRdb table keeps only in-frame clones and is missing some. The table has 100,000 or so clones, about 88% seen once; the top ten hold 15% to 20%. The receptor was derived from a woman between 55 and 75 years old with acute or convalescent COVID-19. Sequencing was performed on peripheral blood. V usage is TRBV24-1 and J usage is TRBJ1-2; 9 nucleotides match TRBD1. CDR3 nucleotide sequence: TGTGCCACCAGCGCTTCTGCGGGACAGGGTGTCTATGGCTACACCTTC. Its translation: CATSASAGQGVYGYTF.